This T cell receptor beta chain derives from a study of blood T cell repertoires in COVID-19. The CDR3 spans 18 residues. Germline V gives CDR1 SGHVT, CDR2 SQSDAQ. V dropped 0 bases and J dropped 0; count of bases not matched to a gene: 5. The assay was immunoSEQ multiplex PCR, and TCRdb's table has in-frame clones only and misses some. The sample consists of approximately 85,000 clones, 75% to 90% of them appearing once. The TCR comes from a woman aged 50 to 60 with active or convalescent COVID-19. V usage is TRBV7-4 and J usage is TRBJ2-3; 11 bases align to TRBD2. Sequenced input: peripheral blood. CDR3 residues: CASSLASGGASSTDTQYF. The CDR3 bases are TGTGCCAGCAGCTTAGCTAGCGGGGGGGCCTCTAGCACAGATACGCAGTATTTT.